A selection of T cell receptor beta chains follows, all from one sample in a study of T cell responses to AZD1222 COVID-19 vaccine. Profiling relied on immunoSEQ multiplex PCR, and the TCRdb table lists in-frame clones only, not all of them. The table lists about 94,000 clones, approximately 90% of them singletons. This material consisted of peripheral blood, taken on day 0 of AZD1222 vaccination. The receptors originated from an adult in good health. CDR3s include the opening cysteine and the closing phenylalanine or tryptophan. Fields, in order: CDR3 DNA, CDR3 protein, clone size, D gene, V gene, CDR3 length, J gene. The D gene is left open where the match is weak. Clone size is stated in some rows and not others, as once, few, many or a class when expanded.

DNA: TGTGCCAGCAGTAAAACAGGGTATGAGCAGTACTTC
CDR3: CASSKTGYEQYF
size: -
D: -
V: TRBV6-5
length: 12
J: TRBJ2-7

DNA: TGTGCCAGCATGGGGGACAGTACTCAGCCCCAGCATTTT
CDR3: CASMGDSTQPQHF
size: -
D: TRBD1
V: TRBV2
length: 13
J: TRBJ1-5

DNA: TGTGCCAGCAAGAGCGGGGGGGCCTCCACCGGGGAGCTGTTTTTT
CDR3: CASKSGGASTGELFF
size: once
D: TRBD2
V: TRBV11-3
length: 15
J: TRBJ2-2

DNA: TGTGCCAGCAGCCTACCCTATAGCGAGCAGTACTTC
CDR3: CASSLPYSEQYF
size: few
D: -
V: TRBV7-2
length: 12
J: TRBJ2-7

DNA: TGTGCCAGCAGCGTAGAGCCCGGGGGCGTAAGTAGCCACTATGGCTACACCTTC
CDR3: CASSVEPGGVSSHYGYTF
size: -
D: -
V: TRBV9
length: 18
J: TRBJ1-2

DNA: TGTGCCAGCAGGGACTACCGGGGCTCCAATTCACCCCTCCACTTT
CDR3: CASRDYRGSNSPLHF
size: -
D: -
V: TRBV28
length: 15
J: TRBJ1-6

DNA: TGTGCCTGGAGTGTTTTGAGGAGCTCCTACGAGCAGTACTTC
CDR3: CAWSVLRSSYEQYF
size: -
D: -
V: TRBV30
length: 14
J: TRBJ2-7

DNA: TGTGCCAGCAGTCCTCGGGACAGGGGTGGAAACACCATATATTTT
CDR3: CASSPRDRGGNTIYF
size: -
D: TRBD1
V: TRBV6-6
length: 15
J: TRBJ1-3

DNA: TGTGCCTTCTCTGGACAGTCCAATCAGCCCCAGCATTTT
CDR3: CAFSGQSNQPQHF
size: -
D: -
V: TRBV30
length: 13
J: TRBJ1-5

DNA: TGTGCCAGCAGTTACTCAGCACTCTATGGCTACACCTTC
CDR3: CASSYSALYGYTF
size: once
D: -
V: TRBV6-5
length: 13
J: TRBJ1-2

DNA: TGTGCCAGCAGTGAGGAGTCCGGTTATGGGGCAGAGACCCAGTACTTC
CDR3: CASSEESGYGAETQYF
size: -
D: -
V: TRBV2
length: 16
J: TRBJ2-5

DNA: TGTGCCAGCAGTGAAGCGCGCAGGGGGGCCACCTTC
CDR3: CASSEARRGATF
size: few
D: TRBD1
V: TRBV2
length: 12
J: TRBJ1-2

DNA: TGTGCCAGCAGCGCCTGGGACAGGGGGAACTACGAGCAGTACTTC
CDR3: CASSAWDRGNYEQYF
size: -
D: TRBD1
V: TRBV13
length: 15
J: TRBJ2-7

DNA: TGTGCCAGCAGTGGCGACCAAGAGACCCAGTACTTC
CDR3: CASSGDQETQYF
size: -
D: -
V: TRBV28
length: 12
J: TRBJ2-5

DNA: TGTGCCAGCAGCCCCCGGCAGGTGGGATCGAACACTGAAGCTTTCTTT
CDR3: CASSPRQVGSNTEAFF
size: once
D: -
V: TRBV3-1/TRBV3-2
length: 16
J: TRBJ1-1

DNA: TGCAGCGTTACTCTTTCCTCCATCTACGAGCAGTACTTC
CDR3: CSVTLSSIYEQYF
size: -
D: -
V: TRBV29-1
length: 13
J: TRBJ2-7

DNA: TGCAGCGTGGGGGACAGGGATGTTGGCTACACCTTC
CDR3: CSVGDRDVGYTF
size: once
D: TRBD1
V: TRBV29-1
length: 12
J: TRBJ1-2

DNA: TGTGCCAGCAGCGTAGAGACAGGGGGTTCACCCCTCCACTTT
CDR3: CASSVETGGSPLHF
size: -
D: TRBD1
V: TRBV9
length: 14
J: TRBJ1-6

DNA: TGCGCCAGCAGTGAAACGGATACGCAGTATTTT
CDR3: CASSETDTQYF
size: -
D: -
V: TRBV10-1
length: 11
J: TRBJ2-3

DNA: TGTGCCAGCGGCCTGGGTGGCTCTGGAAACACCATATATTTT
CDR3: CASGLGGSGNTIYF
size: few
D: -
V: TRBV9
length: 14
J: TRBJ1-3

DNA: TGTGCCAGCAGAAATGACAGATCCTACGAGCAGTACTTC
CDR3: CASRNDRSYEQYF
size: once
D: -
V: TRBV12-3/TRBV12-4
length: 13
J: TRBJ2-7

DNA: TGTGCCAGCAGCCTAAGGACCGGGACAGGGGGCGAGCAGTACTTC
CDR3: CASSLRTGTGGEQYF
size: once
D: TRBD1
V: TRBV7-2
length: 15
J: TRBJ2-7

DNA: TGTGCCAGCAGACACGGTTCCGGGGCCAACGTCCTGACTTTC
CDR3: CASRHGSGANVLTF
size: once
D: -
V: TRBV5-5
length: 14
J: TRBJ2-6

DNA: TGTGCCAGCTCACCAGGGGGGGCGGCCTACGAGCAGTACTTC
CDR3: CASSPGGAAYEQYF
size: -
D: -
V: TRBV18
length: 14
J: TRBJ2-7

DNA: TGTGCCAGCAGTCCCCTAGGGGACACTGAAGCTTTCTTT
CDR3: CASSPLGDTEAFF
size: -
D: -
V: TRBV27
length: 13
J: TRBJ1-1

DNA: TGTGCCTTAGGGACAGTTGAAGCTTTCTTT
CDR3: CALGTVEAFF
size: -
D: TRBD1
V: TRBV30
length: 10
J: TRBJ1-1

DNA: TGTGCCAGTAGTATGGGGACCGGGCCCCAGCATTTT
CDR3: CASSMGTGPQHF
size: -
D: -
V: TRBV19
length: 12
J: TRBJ1-5

DNA: TGCGCCAGCAGCCCACGGACAGGGGGTTCGAACACTGAAGCTTTCTTT
CDR3: CASSPRTGGSNTEAFF
size: -
D: TRBD1
V: TRBV5-1
length: 16
J: TRBJ1-1

DNA: TGTGCCAGCAGTGGAGGAGGGGACCAGCCCCAGCATTTT
CDR3: CASSGGGDQPQHF
size: -
D: -
V: TRBV2
length: 13
J: TRBJ1-5

DNA: TGTGCCAGCAGCTTAGAGGAATCACCCCTCCACTTT
CDR3: CASSLEESPLHF
size: once
D: -
V: TRBV7-9
length: 12
J: TRBJ1-6

DNA: TGTGCCAGCAGCACGGGACATCAAATTATTGGGCAGTTCTTC
CDR3: CASSTGHQIIGQFF
size: -
D: -
V: TRBV7-2
length: 14
J: TRBJ2-1

DNA: TGTGCCAGCTCACCAACCAGCTCGCAGATTGGAAACACCATATATTTT
CDR3: CASSPTSSQIGNTIYF
size: -
D: -
V: TRBV18
length: 16
J: TRBJ1-3

DNA: TGTGCTACGGCAGGGGACATACTCTCTGGGGCCAACGTCCTGACTTTC
CDR3: CATAGDILSGANVLTF
size: -
D: -
V: TRBV5-5
length: 16
J: TRBJ2-6

DNA: TGTGCCTGGATTGAGGGGACCGCTGCAACTAATGAAAAACTGTTTTTT
CDR3: CAWIEGTAATNEKLFF
size: once
D: -
V: TRBV30
length: 16
J: TRBJ1-4

DNA: TGTGCCAGCAGCGTACACCTCGGACAGGGGGAAACTGGAAACACCATATATTTT
CDR3: CASSVHLGQGETGNTIYF
size: -
D: TRBD1
V: TRBV9
length: 18
J: TRBJ1-3

DNA: TGTGCCAGCAGTTACGGGACAGGCACTGAAGCTTTCTTT
CDR3: CASSYGTGTEAFF
size: -
D: TRBD1
V: TRBV6-6
length: 13
J: TRBJ1-1

DNA: TGTGCCAGCAGCTTCGGCGGAAGATCCTACGAGCAGTACTTC
CDR3: CASSFGGRSYEQYF
size: -
D: -
V: TRBV11-2
length: 14
J: TRBJ2-7

DNA: TGTGCCAGCACCCCCCCATCCTTAGAGCAGTACTTC
CDR3: CASTPPSLEQYF
size: -
D: -
V: TRBV28
length: 12
J: TRBJ2-7

DNA: TGTGCCTGGACCTCAAGGGGTACCGGAAACACCATATATTTT
CDR3: CAWTSRGTGNTIYF
size: once
D: -
V: TRBV30
length: 14
J: TRBJ1-3

DNA: TGTGCCAGCAGCTCCCGTTGGACAGGTCACATGAACACTGAAGCTTTCTTT
CDR3: CASSSRWTGHMNTEAFF
size: -
D: TRBD1
V: TRBV7-8
length: 17
J: TRBJ1-1

DNA: TGCGCCAGCAGCTTGAGGCAGGGGAGCACTGAAGCTTTCTTT
CDR3: CASSLRQGSTEAFF
size: -
D: -
V: TRBV5-1
length: 14
J: TRBJ1-1

DNA: TGTGCCAGTAGTATCTATACTGGAAACTATGGCTACACCTTC
CDR3: CASSIYTGNYGYTF
size: -
D: -
V: TRBV19
length: 14
J: TRBJ1-2